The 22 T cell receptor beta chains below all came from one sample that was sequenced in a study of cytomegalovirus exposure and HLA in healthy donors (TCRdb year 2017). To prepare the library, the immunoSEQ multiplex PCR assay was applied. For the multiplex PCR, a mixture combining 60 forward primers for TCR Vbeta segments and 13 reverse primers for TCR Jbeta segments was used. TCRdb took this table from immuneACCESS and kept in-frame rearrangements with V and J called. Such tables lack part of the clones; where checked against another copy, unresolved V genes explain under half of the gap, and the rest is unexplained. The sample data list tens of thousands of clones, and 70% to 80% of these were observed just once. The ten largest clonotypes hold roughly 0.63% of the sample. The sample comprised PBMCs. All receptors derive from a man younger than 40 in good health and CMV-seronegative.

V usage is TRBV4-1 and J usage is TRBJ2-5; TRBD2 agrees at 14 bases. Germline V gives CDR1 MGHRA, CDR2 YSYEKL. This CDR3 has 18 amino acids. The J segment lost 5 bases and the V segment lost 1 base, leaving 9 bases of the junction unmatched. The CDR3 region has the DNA TGCGCCAGCAGCCAAGGGCTAGGACTAGCGGGAGGCCGGGAGACCCAGTACTTC. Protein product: CASSQGLGLAGGRETQYF.

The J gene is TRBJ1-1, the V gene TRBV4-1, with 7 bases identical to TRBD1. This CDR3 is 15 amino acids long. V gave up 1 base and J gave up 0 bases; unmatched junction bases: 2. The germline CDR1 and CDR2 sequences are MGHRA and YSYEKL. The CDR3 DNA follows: TGCGCCAGCAGCCAAGCGGGACAGATGAACACTGAAGCTTTCTTT. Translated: CASSQAGQMNTEAFF.

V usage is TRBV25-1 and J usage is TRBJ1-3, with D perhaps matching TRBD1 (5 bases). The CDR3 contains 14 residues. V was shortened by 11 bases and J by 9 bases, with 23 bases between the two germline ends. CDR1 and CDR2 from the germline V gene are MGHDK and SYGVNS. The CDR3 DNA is TGTGCCTCGTCGGCAGGGCAATCAGGAGTCACCATATATTTT. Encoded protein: CASSAGQSGVTIYF.

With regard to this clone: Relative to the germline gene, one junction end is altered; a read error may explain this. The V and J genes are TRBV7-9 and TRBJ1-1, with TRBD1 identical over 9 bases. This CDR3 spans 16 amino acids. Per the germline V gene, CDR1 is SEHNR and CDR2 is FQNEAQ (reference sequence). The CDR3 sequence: CSSSSTSQGAHTEAFF. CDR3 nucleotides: TGTTCCAGCAGCTCCACGTCACAGGGGGCGCACACTGAAGCTTTCTTT.

CDR3 sequence reads: CASSPLSRGLDEQYV. The CDR3 region has the DNA TGTGCCAGCTCACCACTGAGCAGGGGGTTAGACGAGCAGTACGTC. The chain employs TRBV18 and TRBJ2-7; TRBD1 matches at 7 bases. Germline values: CDR1 KGHSH, CDR2 LQKENI. V dropped 1 base and J dropped 5; count of bases not matched to a gene: 8. This CDR3 is built from 15 residues.

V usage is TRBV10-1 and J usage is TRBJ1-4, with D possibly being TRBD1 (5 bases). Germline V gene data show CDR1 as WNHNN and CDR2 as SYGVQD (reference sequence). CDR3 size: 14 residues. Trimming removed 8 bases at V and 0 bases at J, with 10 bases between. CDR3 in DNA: TGCGCCAGCTCTGACAGCTCAACTAATGAAAAACTGTTTTTT. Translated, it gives CASSDSSTNEKLFF.

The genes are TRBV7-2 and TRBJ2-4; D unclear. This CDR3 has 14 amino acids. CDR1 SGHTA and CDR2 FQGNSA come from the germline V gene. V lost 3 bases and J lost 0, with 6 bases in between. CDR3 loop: CASSFDLAKNIQYF. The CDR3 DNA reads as TGTGCCAGCAGCTTTGACTTAGCCAAAAACATTCAGTACTTC.

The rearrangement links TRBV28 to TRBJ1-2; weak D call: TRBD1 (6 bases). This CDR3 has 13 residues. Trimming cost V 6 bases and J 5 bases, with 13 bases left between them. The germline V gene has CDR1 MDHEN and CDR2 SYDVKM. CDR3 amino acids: CASSPDRSYGYTF. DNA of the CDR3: TGTGCCAGCAGCCCGGACAGATCTTATGGCTACACCTTC.

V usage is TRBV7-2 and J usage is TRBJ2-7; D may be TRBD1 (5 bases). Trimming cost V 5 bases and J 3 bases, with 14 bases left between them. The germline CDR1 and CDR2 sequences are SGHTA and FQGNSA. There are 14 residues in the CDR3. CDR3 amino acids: CASSPRQGLYEQYF. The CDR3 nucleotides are TGTGCCAGCAGCCCCCGGCAGGGCCTCTACGAGCAGTACTTC.

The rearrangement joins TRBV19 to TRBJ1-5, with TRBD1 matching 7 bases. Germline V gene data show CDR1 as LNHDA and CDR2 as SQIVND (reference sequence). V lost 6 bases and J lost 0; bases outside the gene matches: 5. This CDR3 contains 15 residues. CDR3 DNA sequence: TGTGCCAGTAGCGAGACAGGGATTAGCAATCAGCCCCAGCATTTT. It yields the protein CASSETGISNQPQHF.

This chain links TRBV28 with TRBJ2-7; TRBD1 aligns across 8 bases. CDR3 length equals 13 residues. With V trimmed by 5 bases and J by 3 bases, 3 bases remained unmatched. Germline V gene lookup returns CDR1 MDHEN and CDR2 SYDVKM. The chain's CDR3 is CASSRGQGYEQYF. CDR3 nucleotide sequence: TGTGCCAGCAGTCGAGGACAGGGCTACGAGCAGTACTTC. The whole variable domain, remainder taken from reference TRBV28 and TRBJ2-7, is DVKVTQSSRYLVKRTGEKVFLECVQDMDHENMFWYRQDPGLGLRLIYFSYDVKMKEKGDIPEGYSVSREKKERFSLILESASTNQTSMYLCASSRGQGYEQYFGPGTRLTVT.

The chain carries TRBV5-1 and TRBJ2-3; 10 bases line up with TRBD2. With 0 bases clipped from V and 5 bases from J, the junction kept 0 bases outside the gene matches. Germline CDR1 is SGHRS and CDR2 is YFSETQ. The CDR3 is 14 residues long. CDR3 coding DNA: TGCGCCAGCAGCTTGGCTAGCGGGAGAGATACGCAGTATTTT. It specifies CASSLASGRDTQYF.

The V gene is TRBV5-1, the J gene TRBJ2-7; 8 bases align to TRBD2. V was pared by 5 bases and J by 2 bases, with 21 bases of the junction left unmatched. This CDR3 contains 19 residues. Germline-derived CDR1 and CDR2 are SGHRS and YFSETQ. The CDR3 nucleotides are TGCGCCAGCAGAGGGGGTTCGAAGATAGATAGCGGGACTCCCTACGAGCAGTACGTC. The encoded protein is CASRGGSKIDSGTPYEQYV.

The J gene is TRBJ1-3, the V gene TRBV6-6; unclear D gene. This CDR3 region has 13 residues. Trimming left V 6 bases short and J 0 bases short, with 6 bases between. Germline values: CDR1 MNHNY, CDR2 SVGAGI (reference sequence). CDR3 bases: TGTGCCAGCAGCGCACACTCTGGAAACACCATATATTTT. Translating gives CASSAHSGNTIYF.

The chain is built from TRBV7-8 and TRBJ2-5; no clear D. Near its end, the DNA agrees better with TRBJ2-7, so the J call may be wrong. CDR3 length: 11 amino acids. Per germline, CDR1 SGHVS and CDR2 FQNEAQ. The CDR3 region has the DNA TGTGCCAGCAGCTTCAACTACGAGCAGTACTTC. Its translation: CASSFNYEQYF.

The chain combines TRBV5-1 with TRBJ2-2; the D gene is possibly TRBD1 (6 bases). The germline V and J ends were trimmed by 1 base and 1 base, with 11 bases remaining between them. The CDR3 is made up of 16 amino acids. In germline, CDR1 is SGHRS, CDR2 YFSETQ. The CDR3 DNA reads TGCGCCAGCAGCTTGCAGGGGTTGGGGAACACCGGGGAGCTGTTTTTT. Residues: CASSLQGLGNTGELFF.

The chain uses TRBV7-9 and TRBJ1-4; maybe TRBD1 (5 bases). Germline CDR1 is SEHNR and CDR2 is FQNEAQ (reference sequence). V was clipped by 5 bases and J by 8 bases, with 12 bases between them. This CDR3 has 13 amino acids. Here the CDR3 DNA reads TGTGCCAGCAGCCTACGTAGGGGCGAAAAACTGTTTTTT. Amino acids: CASSLRRGEKLFF. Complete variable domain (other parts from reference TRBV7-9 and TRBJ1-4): DTGVSQNPRHKITKRGQNVTFRCDPISEHNRLYWYRQTLGQGPEFLTYFQNEAQLEKSRLLSDRFSAERPKGSFSTLEIQRTEQGDSAMYLCASSLRRGEKLFFGSGTQLSVL.

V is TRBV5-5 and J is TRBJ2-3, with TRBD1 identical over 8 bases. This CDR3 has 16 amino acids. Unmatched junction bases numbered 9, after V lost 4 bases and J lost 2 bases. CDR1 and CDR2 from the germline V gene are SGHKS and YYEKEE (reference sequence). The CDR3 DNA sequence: TGTGCCAGCAGCAAGCCGGGACAGGATACCACAGATACGCAGTATTTT. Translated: CASSKPGQDTTDTQYF.

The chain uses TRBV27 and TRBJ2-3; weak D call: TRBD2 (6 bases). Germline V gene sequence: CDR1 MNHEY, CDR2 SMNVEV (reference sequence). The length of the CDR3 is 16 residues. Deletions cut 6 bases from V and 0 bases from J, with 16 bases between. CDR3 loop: CASSHGGGLSTDTQYF. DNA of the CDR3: TGTGCCAGCAGCCACGGGGGTGGGCTGAGCACAGATACGCAGTATTTT.

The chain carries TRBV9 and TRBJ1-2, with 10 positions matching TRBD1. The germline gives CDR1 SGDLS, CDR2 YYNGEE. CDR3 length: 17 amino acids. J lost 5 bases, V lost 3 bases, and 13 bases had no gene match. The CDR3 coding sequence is TGTGCCAGCAGCGCAGGAGGGACAGGGGAAAGAAAGTATGGCTACACCTTC. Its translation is CASSAGGTGERKYGYTF.

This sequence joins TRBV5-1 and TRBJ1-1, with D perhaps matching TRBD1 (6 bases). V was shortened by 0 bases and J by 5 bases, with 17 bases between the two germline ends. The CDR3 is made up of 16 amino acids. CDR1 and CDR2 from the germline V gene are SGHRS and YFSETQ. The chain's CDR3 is CASSLAQGGGRTEAFF. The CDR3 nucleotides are TGCGCCAGCAGCTTGGCCCAAGGGGGGGGGAGGACTGAAGCTTTCTTT.

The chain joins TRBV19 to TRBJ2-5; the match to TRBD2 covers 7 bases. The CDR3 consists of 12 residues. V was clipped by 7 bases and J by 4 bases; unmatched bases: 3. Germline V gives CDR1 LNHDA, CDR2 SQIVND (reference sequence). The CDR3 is CASKTSVETQYF. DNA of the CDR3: TGTGCCAGTAAAACTAGCGTAGAGACCCAGTACTTC.